Listed below are T cell receptor beta chains from one sample, sequenced in a study of blood T cell repertoires in COVID-19. Sequenced by immunoSEQ multiplex PCR; TCRdb stores in-frame clones only, minus some. Altogether approximately 400,000 clones are present, roughly 86% being singletons, with the ten largest covering more than 0.95%. Sequencing used peripheral blood. Receptor source: a human donor with acute or convalescent COVID-19. The donor label of this sample is uncertain. CDR3s include the opening cysteine and the closing phenylalanine or tryptophan. The D gene is left open where the match is weak. For some rows the clone size is stated as once, few or many, or as a class when expanded; others skip it.

CDR3: CASSLFSGGSNSPLHF
DNA: TGTGCCAGCAGTTTATTTTCGGGGGGTAGTAATTCACCCCTCCACTTT
V: TRBV28
D: .
size: once
J: TRBJ1-6

CDR3: CASSQGGNRVHEQYF
DNA: TGTGCCAGCAGCCAAGGAGGTAACAGGGTCCACGAGCAGTACTTC
V: TRBV14
D: .
size: few
J: TRBJ2-7

CDR3: CASSALGGWMNTEAFF
DNA: TGTGCCAGCAGCGCGTTGGGGGGTTGGATGAACACTGAAGCTTTCTTT
V: TRBV6-6
D: .
size: .
J: TRBJ1-1

CDR3: CSVVGVNEQYF
DNA: TGCAGCGTTGTAGGAGTAAACGAGCAGTACTTC
V: TRBV29-1
D: .
size: .
J: TRBJ2-7

CDR3: CASEGRWSGRVLKETQYF
DNA: TGCGCCAGCGAGGGAAGGTGGAGCGGGAGGGTTCTCAAAGAGACCCAGTACTTC
V: TRBV10-1
D: TRBD2
size: .
J: TRBJ2-5

CDR3: CASRGGFERDQPQHF
DNA: TGTGCCAGCCGAGGGGGCTTTGAGAGGGATCAGCCCCAGCATTTT
V: TRBV14
D: TRBD1
size: .
J: TRBJ1-5

CDR3: CATSRTIGGQETQYF
DNA: TGTGCCACCAGCAGGACGATCGGGGGGCAAGAGACCCAGTACTTC
V: TRBV15
D: TRBD2
size: .
J: TRBJ2-5

CDR3: CAWSPLSGMNTEAFF
DNA: TGTGCCTGGAGTCCCCTCAGCGGCATGAACACTGAAGCTTTCTTT
V: TRBV30
D: .
size: .
J: TRBJ1-1

CDR3: CASSRVGTGTEAFF
DNA: TGTGCCAGCAGCCGAGTGGGGACAGGGACTGAAGCTTTCTTT
V: TRBV3-1/TRBV3-2
D: TRBD1
size: .
J: TRBJ1-1

CDR3: CSADSPGEQYF
DNA: TGCAGTGCTGATTCCCCGGGGGAGCAGTACTTC
V: TRBV20-1
D: .
size: .
J: TRBJ2-7

CDR3: CASSYGRMGEGYTF
DNA: TGTGCCAGCAGTTACGGCAGAATGGGAGAGGGCTACACCTTC
V: TRBV6-2/TRBV6-3
D: .
size: .
J: TRBJ1-2

CDR3: CASSGLAGGYTGELFF
DNA: TGTGCCAGCAGTGGACTAGCGGGAGGGTACACCGGGGAGCTGTTTTTT
V: TRBV27
D: TRBD2
size: .
J: TRBJ2-2

CDR3: CASSPQSLSRGNSPLHF
DNA: TGTGCCAGCTCACCCCAAAGCCTTAGCCGGGGGAATTCACCCCTCCACTTT
V: TRBV18
D: .
size: .
J: TRBJ1-6

CDR3: CASSLGLVTYNEQFF
DNA: TGCGCCAGCAGCTTGGGACTAGTCACCTACAATGAGCAGTTCTTC
V: TRBV5-1
D: .
size: few
J: TRBJ2-1

CDR3: CASSPSGRVSHEKLFF
DNA: TGTGCCAGCTCACCATCCGGCCGGGTTTCGCATGAAAAACTGTTTTTT
V: TRBV18
D: .
size: .
J: TRBJ1-4

CDR3: CASSSGVAGGRSEETQYF
DNA: TGTGCCAGCAGCTCTGGGGTAGCGGGGGGTAGGTCGGAAGAGACCCAGTACTTC
V: TRBV5-4
D: TRBD2
size: .
J: TRBJ2-5

CDR3: CATGQGASEAFF
DNA: TGTGCCACGGGACAGGGTGCCTCTGAAGCTTTCTTT
V: TRBV15
D: TRBD1
size: .
J: TRBJ1-1

CDR3: CASSFSRDRIYNEQFF
DNA: TGTGCCAGCAGCTTCTCGAGGGACAGGATATACAATGAGCAGTTCTTC
V: TRBV7-2
D: TRBD1
size: .
J: TRBJ2-1

CDR3: CAISERGFQPQHF
DNA: TGTGCCATCAGTGAAAGGGGATTCCAGCCCCAGCATTTT
V: TRBV10-3
D: .
size: .
J: TRBJ1-5

CDR3: CASSFQGFQPQHF
DNA: TGTGCCAGCAGCTTCCAGGGCTTCCAGCCCCAGCATTTT
V: TRBV5-6
D: .
size: .
J: TRBJ1-5

CDR3: CAWRTGVKLFF
DNA: TGTGCCTGGAGGACAGGGGTAAAACTGTTTTTT
V: TRBV30
D: TRBD1
size: .
J: TRBJ1-4

CDR3: CASSTGGGGYGYTF
DNA: TGTGCCAGCAGTACTGGGGGAGGGGGCTATGGCTACACCTTC
V: TRBV6-5
D: .
size: .
J: TRBJ1-2

CDR3: CATSDTESSYNEQFF
DNA: TGTGCCACCAGCGACACAGAGAGCTCCTACAATGAGCAGTTCTTC
V: TRBV15
D: .
size: .
J: TRBJ2-1

CDR3: CASSLLAGPSYEQYF
DNA: TGTGCCAGCAGCTTACTAGCGGGTCCCTCCTACGAGCAGTACTTC
V: TRBV5-6
D: TRBD2
size: .
J: TRBJ2-7

CDR3: CASRPDSGGTGELFF
DNA: TGTGCCAGCAGACCCGATAGCGGGGGCACCGGGGAGCTGTTTTTT
V: TRBV6-6
D: TRBD2
size: .
J: TRBJ2-2

CDR3: CASSSRTGTQANEKLFF
DNA: TGTGCCAGCAGCTCGCGGACAGGGACTCAGGCTAATGAAAAACTGTTTTTT
V: TRBV11-2
D: TRBD1
size: .
J: TRBJ1-4

CDR3: CASSQDRAQRAFF
DNA: TGTGCCAGCAGCCAAGACAGGGCCCAACGAGCTTTCTTT
V: TRBV14
D: .
size: .
J: TRBJ1-1

CDR3: CASSQGLQGGNSPLHF
DNA: TGTGCCAGCAGCCAAGGGCTGCAGGGCGGTAATTCACCCCTCCACTTT
V: TRBV4-2
D: .
size: .
J: TRBJ1-6

CDR3: CASSGGYTGELFF
DNA: TGTGCCAGCAGTGGGGGCTACACCGGGGAGCTGTTTTTT
V: TRBV2
D: .
size: .
J: TRBJ2-2

CDR3: CATSRSGLAGSYNEQFF
DNA: TGTGCCACCAGCCGTTCGGGACTAGCGGGATCCTACAATGAGCAGTTCTTC
V: TRBV15
D: TRBD2
size: .
J: TRBJ2-1

CDR3: CASSLGTTSDTQYF
DNA: TGTGCCAGCAGCTTAGGGACTACTTCAGATACGCAGTATTTT
V: TRBV7-9
D: .
size: .
J: TRBJ2-3

CDR3: CASSKALGTGGGFLYGYTF
DNA: TGTGCCAGCAGCAAAGCGCTGGGCACAGGGGGGGGATTCCTTTATGGCTACACCTTC
V: TRBV21-1
D: .
size: .
J: TRBJ1-2

CDR3: CASRPSSGRLKGQFF
DNA: TGTGCCAGCAGGCCTTCCAGCGGGAGGTTAAAAGGGCAGTTCTTC
V: TRBV3-1/TRBV3-2
D: TRBD2
size: once
J: TRBJ2-1

CDR3: CASSPSGVVGYTF
DNA: TGCGCCAGCAGCCCTAGCGGGGTTGTTGGCTACACCTTC
V: TRBV5-1
D: .
size: .
J: TRBJ1-2

CDR3: CASSKDTREKLFF
DNA: TGTGCCAGCAGTAAGGACACCAGGGAAAAACTGTTTTTT
V: TRBV2
D: .
size: .
J: TRBJ1-4

CDR3: CASSRQGGQSSYEQYF
DNA: TGCGCCAGCAGCCGGCAAGGCGGACAGAGCTCCTACGAGCAGTACTTC
V: TRBV5-1
D: .
size: .
J: TRBJ2-7

CDR3: CASSLKTANNSPLHF
DNA: TGTGCCAGCAGCTTGAAAACAGCAAATAATTCACCCCTCCACTTT
V: TRBV5-6
D: .
size: .
J: TRBJ1-6

CDR3: CASSWQNYGYTF
DNA: TGTGCCAGCAGTTGGCAGAACTATGGCTACACCTTC
V: TRBV12-3/TRBV12-4
D: .
size: .
J: TRBJ1-2

CDR3: CASSLVLAGSTSSYNEQFF
DNA: TGTGCCAGCAGCTTAGTGCTAGCGGGAAGCACTAGCTCCTACAATGAGCAGTTCTTC
V: TRBV7-6
D: TRBD2
size: once
J: TRBJ2-1

CDR3: CASSSGQGSTEAFF
DNA: TGCGCCAGCAGCTCGGGACAGGGTTCAACTGAAGCTTTCTTT
V: TRBV5-1
D: TRBD1
size: .
J: TRBJ1-1

CDR3: CASSPDRARGYTF
DNA: TGTGCCAGCAGCCCCGACAGGGCGCGTGGCTACACCTTC
V: TRBV28
D: TRBD1
size: once
J: TRBJ1-2

CDR3: CASSRYGSTEAFF
DNA: TGTGCCAGCAGCCGTTACGGGAGTACTGAAGCTTTCTTT
V: TRBV3-1/TRBV3-2
D: .
size: .
J: TRBJ1-1

CDR3: CASSYPHLPRTGMRAFF
DNA: TGTGCCAGCAGTTACCCACACCTACCCAGGACGGGGATGAGAGCTTTCTTT
V: TRBV6-2/TRBV6-3
D: .
size: few
J: TRBJ1-1

CDR3: CASSQGASSYNEQFF
DNA: TGTGCCAGCTCACAGGGGGCGAGCTCCTACAATGAGCAGTTCTTC
V: TRBV18
D: TRBD1
size: .
J: TRBJ2-1

CDR3: CASSIGYGNEQFF
DNA: TGTGCCAGTAGTATAGGGTACGGGAATGAGCAGTTCTTC
V: TRBV19
D: .
size: .
J: TRBJ2-1

CDR3: CASSPIAGEGQETQYF
DNA: TGCGCCAGCAGCCCTATAGCGGGAGAGGGGCAAGAGACCCAGTACTTC
V: TRBV5-1
D: TRBD2
size: .
J: TRBJ2-5

CDR3: CASSQDRQSNQPQHF
DNA: TGTGCCAGCAGCCAGGATCGACAGAGCAATCAGCCCCAGCATTTT
V: TRBV4-2
D: .
size: .
J: TRBJ1-5

CDR3: CASSDRGWMNTEAFF
DNA: TGTGCCAGCAGTGACAGGGGGTGGATGAACACTGAAGCTTTCTTT
V: TRBV6-1
D: TRBD1
size: .
J: TRBJ1-1

CDR3: CASSPDSNYGYTF
DNA: TGTGCCAGCAGCCCGGACAGTAACTATGGCTACACCTTC
V: TRBV14
D: .
size: .
J: TRBJ1-2